The text below deals with one T cell receptor beta chain. The CDR3 is 16 amino acids. Losses at the gene ends were 4 bases for V and 2 bases for J; bases not matched to a gene: 9. The germline gives CDR1 DFQATT, CDR2 SNEGSKA (reference sequence). Certain patients, namely those with other autoimmune diseases, uncontrolled infections, pregnancy or lactation, were excluded. This entry is derived from a study of Graves' ophthalmopathy and Graves' hyperthyroidism. Amplification from RNA transcripts yielded the TCR beta CDR3 regions. First-round RT-PCR used HTBI primers; second-round multiplex PCR followed. TCRdb analysed the multiplex PCR reads with MiXCR anew, one entry per CDR3 protein. The table has about 380,000 distinct CDR3 sequences, about 16% seen once.

The V and J genes are TRBV20-1 and TRBJ2-3; 10 nucleotides align to TRBD2. The sequenced material came from peripheral blood. This TCR came from a woman aged 18 to 35 with stable Graves' hyperthyroidism. The CDR3 coding sequence is TGCAGTGCTATTCCCTTCACTAGCGGGGTCACAGATACGCAGTATTTT. As protein: CSAIPFTSGVTDTQYF.